Reported below is one T cell receptor beta chain. Its target is unknown. The data were taken from a study of cytomegalovirus exposure and HLA in healthy donors. Study-wide results and caveats: Most of the TCR beta V segments (in an earlier analysis) were productive either about 87% or about 30% of the time.

This PCR relied on a set of 60 Vbeta primers and 13 Jbeta primers. Assay: immunoSEQ multiplex PCR; the TCRdb copy retains only in-frame clones and omits some. The table has 200,000 to 250,000 clones, about 78% seen once. Trimming at V came to 4 bases and at J to 2 bases, leaving 3 bases not matched to a gene. This CDR3 spans 16 amino acids. Germline loops: CDR1 MNHEY, CDR2 SVGAGI. Sequenced: PBMCs. This clonotype was sampled from a male donor in good health and CMV-seronegative. The V gene is TRBV6-5, the J gene TRBJ2-1; 12 positions agree with TRBD2. The CDR3 bases are TGTGCCAGCAGTTCCTGGACTAGCGGGACCTACAATGAGCAGTTCTTC. This encodes CASSSWTSGTYNEQFF.